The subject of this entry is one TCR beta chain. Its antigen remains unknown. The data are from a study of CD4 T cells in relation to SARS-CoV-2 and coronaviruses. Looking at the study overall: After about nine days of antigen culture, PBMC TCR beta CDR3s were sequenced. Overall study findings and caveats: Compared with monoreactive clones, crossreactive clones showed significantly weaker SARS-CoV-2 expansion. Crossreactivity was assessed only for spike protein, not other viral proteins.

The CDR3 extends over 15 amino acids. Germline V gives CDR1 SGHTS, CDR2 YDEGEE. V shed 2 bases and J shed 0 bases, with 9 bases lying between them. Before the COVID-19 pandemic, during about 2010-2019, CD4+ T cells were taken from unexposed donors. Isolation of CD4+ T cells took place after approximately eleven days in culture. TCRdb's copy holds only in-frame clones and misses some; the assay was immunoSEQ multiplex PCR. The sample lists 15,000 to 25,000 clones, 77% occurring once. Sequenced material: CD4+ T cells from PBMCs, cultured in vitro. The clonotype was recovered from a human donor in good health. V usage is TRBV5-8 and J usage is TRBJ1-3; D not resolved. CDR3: CASSFSGSSGNTIYF. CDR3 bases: TGTGCCAGCAGCTTTTCGGGGAGCTCTGGAAACACCATATATTTT.